This T cell receptor (beta chain) emerged from a study of OX40 agonist ivuxolimab in advanced cancers. About the study: Averaging about 60 years in age, with a range of about 23 to 90, the cohort was around 87% male.

Regarding this clone: The antigen is not known.

Patients were ruled out by autoimmune disease history or systemic immunosuppression. General study points: The study did not work out the antigen specificity of the expanded peripheral T cells.

The germline gives CDR1 LNHDA, CDR2 SQIVND (reference sequence). CDR3 length: 15 residues. This table comes from immunoSEQ multiplex PCR, and its TCRdb copy is limited to in-frame clones, with some not included. The sample holds roughly 54,000 clones, approximately 90% seen once. The sample here was CD4+ or CD8+ T cells sorted from blood, taken in a trial of the OX40 agonist ivuxolimab. This chain connects TRBV19 to TRBJ2-5; 10 nucleotides match TRBD2. The end of the DNA aligns better with TRBJ2-7, so the J call may be wrong. This TCR was sampled from an adult with an advanced solid tumor such as melanoma, head and neck, liver or kidney cancer. The CDR3 sequence: CASSPGLATAYEQYF. As DNA, the CDR3 is TGTGCCAGTAGCCCGGGACTAGCGACCGCATACGAGCAGTACTTC.